The 21 T cell receptor beta chains reported below all come from one sample, sequenced in a study of cytomegalovirus exposure and HLA in healthy donors. The PCR contained 60 Vbeta and 13 Jbeta primers. Data came from immunoSEQ multiplex PCR; TCRdb stores just in-frame clones and leaves some out. The sample yields about 60,000 clones, about 73% seen once. Input material: PBMCs. Every receptor here comes from a woman aged 55-75 years in good health and CMV-seropositive.

The chain recombines TRBV29-1 with TRBJ2-5; 8 bases map to TRBD2. The CDR3 covers 12 residues. CDR1 and CDR2 (germline): SQVTM, ANQGSEA. The V and J ends lost 5 bases and 5 bases, in that order; junction bases with no gene match: 4. CDR3 DNA: TGCAGCGTTCTCGAGCGGGGGGAGACCCAGTACTTC. It codes for CSVLERGETQYF.

The V call is TRBV9, the J call TRBJ2-5, with D tentatively TRBD2 (6 bases). Germline lookup yields CDR1 SGDLS and CDR2 YYNGEE. The CDR3 is 15 amino acids. V was pared by 4 bases and J by 2 bases, with 15 bases between. The CDR3 here is CASSKGPGVQETQYF. The CDR3 DNA follows: TGTGCCAGCAGCAAGGGCCCGGGGGTACAAGAGACCCAGTACTTC.

There are a few counts of this clone. The rearrangement links TRBV6-5 to TRBJ2-5; 7 positions match TRBD1. This CDR3 is built from 13 residues. Trimming took 5 bases from V and 5 from J; bases not matched to a gene: 5. Germline loops: CDR1 MNHEY, CDR2 SVGAGI. The CDR3 bases are TGTGCCAGCAGTACGACAGGGTTGGAGACCCAGTACTTC. Protein product: CASSTTGLETQYF.

The chain couples TRBV27 to TRBJ2-3; TRBD1 matches at 10 bases. The germline V gene encodes CDR1 MNHEY and CDR2 SMNVEV (reference sequence). The length of the CDR3 is 16 residues. With 4 bases clipped from V and 2 bases from J, the junction kept 6 bases outside the gene matches. Here the CDR3 reads CASSSDRGWSTDTQYF. The CDR3 DNA sequence: TGTGCCAGCAGTTCGGACAGGGGGTGGTCCACAGATACGCAGTATTTT.

The V call is TRBV2, the J call TRBJ1-2; D might be TRBD1 (5 bases). The V end lost 11 bases, the J end lost 7 bases, and 14 bases lay between the germline ends. CDR1 is SNHLY, CDR2 FYNNEI, per germline. The CDR3 has 11 amino acids. The CDR3 DNA sequence: TGTGCCGGCCAACAGGATTTTGGCTACACCTTC. Its translation: CAGQQDFGYTF.

V usage is TRBV4-3 and J usage is TRBJ2-3, with 8 bases aligning to TRBD2. The length of the CDR3 is 17 residues. The J segment lost 4 bases and the V segment lost 4 bases, leaving 13 bases of the junction unmatched. Looked up from germline, CDR1 is LGHNA and CDR2 is YSLEER. The CDR3 protein is CASSPYWTVGGADTQYF. The CDR3 nucleotides are TGCGCCAGCAGCCCCTATTGGACAGTCGGGGGGGCAGATACGCAGTATTTT.

V gene TRBV5-6 combines with J gene TRBJ2-7; 10 nucleotides align to TRBD2. V lost 1 base to trimming and J lost 3 bases; unmatched junction nucleotides: 4. The germline CDR1 and CDR2 sequences are SGHDT and YYEEEE. This CDR3 is built from 15 residues. CDR3 residues: CASSLPSGGLYEQYF. CDR3 sequence (DNA): TGTGCCAGCAGCTTGCCTAGCGGGGGACTCTACGAGCAGTACTTC.

This clone appeared a single time. This rearrangement joins TRBV7-2 to TRBJ1-5; D remains ambiguous. This CDR3 is 13 amino acids long. Germline CDR1 reads SGHTA; CDR2 reads FQGNSA. Trimming stripped 4 bases from V and 4 bases from J, with 8 bases between. Here the CDR3 DNA reads TGTGCCAGCAGCTCCTCGGGTAATCAGCCCCAGCATTTT. Translation gives CASSSSGNQPQHF.

This chain links TRBV7-6 with TRBJ2-7; tentatively, D is TRBD2 (5 bases). Between the trimmed V and J ends, which lost 6 bases and 3 bases, there was a span of 18 bases. Germline CDR1 reads SGHVS; CDR2 reads FNYEAQ. The CDR3 consists of 15 residues. CDR3 loop: CASSLMAGTRYEQYF. CDR3 in DNA: TGTGCCAGCAGTCTAATGGCGGGCACCCGCTACGAGCAGTACTTC.

The rearrangement uses TRBV29-1 and TRBJ2-1, with D possibly being TRBD1 (5 bases). From germline, CDR1 is SQVTM and CDR2 ANQGSEA. The CDR3 spans 15 residues. V dropped 0 bases and J dropped 4 bases, with 13 bases sitting between them. The CDR3 region has the DNA TGCAGCGTTGAAGATCTGGCAGGGCTGTACAATGAGCAGTTCTTC. This gives the protein CSVEDLAGLYNEQFF.

This clone came up a few times. The chain couples TRBV11-2 to TRBJ1-4; D gene unclear. CDR3 size: 14 residues. Germline V CDR1 and CDR2: SGHAT, FQNNGV. V lost 5 bases and J 11 bases, leaving 18 bases between the germline ends. This chain's CDR3 is CASSPIKNPQKLFF. CDR3 nucleotide sequence: TGTGCCAGCAGCCCGATAAAGAACCCCCAGAAACTGTTTTTT.

V is TRBV2 and J is TRBJ1-1; tentatively, D is TRBD1 (5 bases). V lost 5 bases, J lost 1 base, and 11 bases lay in between. Germline V gene lookup returns CDR1 SNHLY and CDR2 FYNNEI. The CDR3 length is 14 residues. The CDR3 DNA sequence: TGTGCCAGCAGTTTAACCCAGGGGAACACTGAAGCTTTCTTT. Translated: CASSLTQGNTEAFF.

Comments on this clone: Compared with germline, one end of the junction differs, possibly owing to a read error. V and J are TRBV7-7 and TRBJ2-7, with TRBD1 matching over 9 bases. Germline V CDR1 and CDR2: SSHAT, FNYEAQ (reference sequence). This CDR3 spans 14 amino acids. The CDR3 DNA is TGTGCTAGCAGTTTGGGACAGGGTGCCCACGAGCAGTACTTC. Amino acid sequence: CASSLGQGAHEQYF.

This clone came up a few times. The V call is TRBV5-6, the J call TRBJ2-7, with 9 bases matching TRBD1. Germline CDR1 and CDR2: SGHDT and YYEEEE. The trim removed 3 bases at V and 7 bases at J, leaving 5 bases unmatched. The CDR3 extends over 13 amino acids. The CDR3 reads CASSSTGGGEQYF. The CDR3 DNA reads TGTGCCAGCAGCTCGACAGGGGGTGGTGAGCAGTACTTC. Full variable domain (outside the CDR3, taken from reference TRBV5-6 and TRBJ2-7): DAGVTQSPTHLIKTRGQQVTLRCSPKSGHDTVSWYQQALGQGPQFIFQYYEEEERQRGNFPDRFSGHQFPNYSSELNVNALLLGDSALYLCASSSTGGGEQYFGPGTRLTVT.

The chain carries TRBV5-1 and TRBJ1-2; unclear D gene. Germline CDR1 and CDR2: SGHRS and YFSETQ. The length of the CDR3 is 14 residues. V was trimmed by 3 bases and J by 4 bases, leaving 13 bases between them. The CDR3 DNA is TGCGCCAGCAGCTCCGCCGGGAGCGCCTATGGCTACACCTTC. Residues: CASSSAGSAYGYTF.

The chain recombines TRBV7-3 with TRBJ2-1, with 9 bases matching TRBD2. The CDR3 consists of 17 residues. CDR1 and CDR2 from the germline V gene are SGHTA and FQGTGA. J lost 2 bases, V lost 4 bases, and 9 bases had no gene match. CDR3 residues: CASSSPGLAGPYNEQFF. The CDR3 DNA sequence: TGTGCCAGCAGCTCCCCCGGGCTAGCGGGGCCCTACAATGAGCAGTTCTTC.

V gene TRBV6-1 combines with J gene TRBJ1-4; weak D call: TRBD1 (5 bases). CDR3 length equals 19 residues. V lost 7 bases to trimming and J lost 5 bases, with 29 bases between them. The germline gives CDR1 MNHNS, CDR2 SASEGT. The CDR3: CASTDLRQGSFLGNEKLFF. DNA of the CDR3: TGTGCCAGCACTGATCTCCGGCAGGGAAGCTTCTTGGGGAATGAAAAACTGTTTTTT.

This sequence joins TRBV10-3 and TRBJ2-2, with TRBD1 matching 8 bases. V shed 3 bases, J shed 3 bases, and the junction held 3 bases outside the gene matches. Germline loops: CDR1 ENHRY, CDR2 SYGVKD. The CDR3 has 15 amino acids. CDR3 nucleotides: TGTGCCATCAGTGACAGGGGGCCGTACACCGGGGAGCTGTTTTTT. Its protein is CAISDRGPYTGELFF.

V gene TRBV28 combines with J gene TRBJ1-2; tentative D call: TRBD1 (6 bases). V was shortened by 5 bases and J by 6 bases, with 22 bases between the two germline ends. The CDR3 extends over 16 amino acids. Germline V CDR1 and CDR2: MDHEN, SYDVKM. CDR3 DNA sequence: TGTGCCAGCAGTCCACCCGGGGGGGGGCTCTGGGATGGCTACACCTTC. The encoded protein is CASSPPGGGLWDGYTF.

This clone was seen only once. V usage is TRBV7-2 and J usage is TRBJ1-4; 7 nucleotides agree with TRBD1. This CDR3 is built from 14 residues. Losses at the gene ends were 5 bases for V and 3 bases for J; bases not matched to a gene: 3. Germline V lookup: CDR1 SGHTA, CDR2 FQGNSA. The CDR3 DNA reads as TGTGCCAGCAGCCCGACAGGGCCTAATGAAAAACTGTTTTTT. This codes for CASSPTGPNEKLFF.

CDR3 residues: CASSNDREETQYF. CDR3 nucleotide sequence: TGTGCCAGTAGCAACGACAGAGAAGAGACCCAGTACTTC. The chain joins TRBV19 to TRBJ2-5; TRBD1 is a possible D gene (5 bases). This CDR3 comprises 13 residues. Germline assignment: CDR1 LNHDA and CDR2 SQIVND (reference sequence). V lost 6 bases and J 3 bases, leaving 11 bases between the germline ends. The full variable domain, rest sourced from reference TRBV19 and TRBJ2-5, is DGGITQSPKYLFRKEGQNVTLSCEQNLNHDAMYWYRQDPGQGLRLIYYSQIVNDFQKGDIAEGYSVSREKKESFPLTVTSAQKNPTAFYLCASSNDREETQYFGPGTRLLVL.